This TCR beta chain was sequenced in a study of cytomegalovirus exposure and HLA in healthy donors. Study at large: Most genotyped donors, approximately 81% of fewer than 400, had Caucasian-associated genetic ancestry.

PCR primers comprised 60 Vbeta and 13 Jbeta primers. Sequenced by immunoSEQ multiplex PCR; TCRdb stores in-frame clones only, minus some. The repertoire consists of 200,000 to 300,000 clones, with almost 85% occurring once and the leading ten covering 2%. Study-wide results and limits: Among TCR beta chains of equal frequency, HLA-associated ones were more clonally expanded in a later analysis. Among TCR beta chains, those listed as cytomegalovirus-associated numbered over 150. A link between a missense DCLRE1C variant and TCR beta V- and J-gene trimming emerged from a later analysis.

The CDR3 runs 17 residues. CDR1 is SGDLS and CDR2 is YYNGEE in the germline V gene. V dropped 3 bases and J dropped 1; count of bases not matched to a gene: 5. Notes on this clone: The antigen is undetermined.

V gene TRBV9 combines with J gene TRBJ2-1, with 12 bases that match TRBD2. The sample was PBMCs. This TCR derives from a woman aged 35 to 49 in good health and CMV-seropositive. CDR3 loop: CASSATGTSGSYNEQFF. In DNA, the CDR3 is TGTGCCAGCAGCGCAACAGGGACTAGCGGGTCCTACAATGAGCAGTTCTTC.